A single sample is the source of the 17 T cell receptor beta chains below, sequenced in a study of technical replicates of blood from several donors. Sequenced by immunoSEQ multiplex PCR; TCRdb stores in-frame clones only, minus some. The top ten clones hold approximately 0.2% of a sample with 95,000 to 100,000 clones, roughly 95% of them seen once. What was sequenced was T cells isolated from PBMCs. The source is a human donor in good health.

This sequence joins TRBV27 and TRBJ2-1; TRBD2 matches 9 bases. Unmatched junction bases numbered 2, after V lost 0 bases and J lost 5 bases. CDR3 length: 15 amino acids. Looked up from germline, CDR1 is MNHEY and CDR2 is SMNVEV (reference sequence). The CDR3 here is CASSLSSGRHNEQFF. Written as DNA, the CDR3 is TGTGCCAGCAGTTTATCGAGCGGGAGGCACAATGAGCAGTTCTTC.

This clone has more than one count but fewer than ten. The chain recombines TRBV2 with TRBJ2-2; TRBD1 is a possible D gene (6 bases). V lost 9 bases, J lost 3 bases, and 8 bases lay in between. The length of the CDR3 is 12 residues. CDR1 and CDR2 (germline): SNHLY, FYNNEI. CDR3 region: CARTGHTGELFF. CDR3 coding DNA: TGTGCCAGGACAGGACACACCGGGGAGCTGTTTTTT.

This rearrangement joins TRBV19 to TRBJ1-1; TRBD1 matches 9 bases. CDR3 length: 19 residues. Germline V gene data show CDR1 as LNHDA and CDR2 as SQIVND (reference sequence). The V and J ends lost 7 bases and 0 bases, in that order; junction bases with no gene match: 18. This CDR3 reads CASTPFPAGTGIMNTEAFF. In DNA, the CDR3 is TGTGCCAGTACCCCCTTCCCGGCCGGGACAGGGATCATGAACACTGAAGCTTTCTTT.

The V call is TRBV7-9, the J call TRBJ2-1; TRBD1 agrees at 10 bases. CDR3 length: 14 residues. Per germline, CDR1 SEHNR and CDR2 FQNEAQ (reference sequence). V was clipped by 2 bases and J by 6 bases; unmatched bases: 1. CDR3 bases: TGTGCCAGCAGCTTAAGACAGGGGGCCAATGAGCAGTTCTTC. It specifies CASSLRQGANEQFF.

V gene TRBV6-5 combines with J gene TRBJ2-7; 7 bases fit TRBD1. The CDR3 runs to 14 residues. Germline V lookup: CDR1 MNHEY, CDR2 SVGAGI. V shed 5 bases and J 7 bases; nucleotides not matched to a gene: 11. The CDR3 spells CASSLGTQGREQYF. Here the CDR3 DNA reads TGTGCCAGCAGTCTCGGAACACAGGGGAGAGAGCAGTACTTC.

The chain carries TRBV29-1 and TRBJ2-7, with 9 bases matching TRBD1. The germline V gene encodes CDR1 SQVTM and CDR2 ANQGSEA. This CDR3 has 14 amino acids. Losses at the gene ends were 4 bases for V and 3 bases for J; bases not matched to a gene: 7. The CDR3 reads CSVGQLGQGYEQYF. The CDR3 bases are TGCAGCGTTGGACAGCTGGGACAGGGCTACGAGCAGTACTTC.

The chain has TRBV5-6 and TRBJ2-5; D is unresolved. The CDR3 covers 13 residues. Trimming pared 0 bases from V and 4 bases from J, leaving 7 bases between. Germline V lookup: CDR1 SGHDT, CDR2 YYEEEE. In DNA, the CDR3 is TGTGCCAGCAGCTTGGCCGAGTTAGAGACCCAGTACTTC. It codes for CASSLAELETQYF.

This chain uses TRBV28 with TRBJ2-7; weak D call: TRBD2 (5 bases). V shed 7 bases and J shed 0 bases, with 16 bases lying between them. The CDR3 extends over 15 amino acids. Germline CDR1 reads MDHEN; CDR2 reads SYDVKM. As DNA, the CDR3 is TGTGCCAGCAATGGACCGGGATCCAGCTCCTACGAGCAGTACTTC. It specifies CASNGPGSSSYEQYF.

This chain links TRBV19 with TRBJ2-3, with 7 bases matching TRBD2. This CDR3 comprises 17 residues. Trimming at V came to 3 bases and at J to 4 bases, leaving 13 bases not matched to a gene. Germline V gives CDR1 LNHDA, CDR2 SQIVND (reference sequence). The CDR3 DNA follows: TGTGCCAGTAGTATCGGGGGACTACACCTTCACCCAGATACGCAGTATTTT. Its translation is CASSIGGLHLHPDTQYF.

J is TRBJ2-1 and V is TRBV7-9, with D maybe TRBD2 (6 bases). Trimming took 5 bases from V and 10 from J, leaving 18 bases between them. The CDR3 loop spans 14 amino acids. Looked up from germline, CDR1 is SEHNR and CDR2 is FQNEAQ (reference sequence). In DNA, the CDR3 is TGTGCCAGCAGCCCCCTTGGGGGGTTGGTCGAGCAGTTCTTC. Protein product: CASSPLGGLVEQFF.

The chain has TRBV27 and TRBJ2-7; 8 bases are a match to TRBD1. The CDR3 covers 14 residues. Per the germline V gene, CDR1 is MNHEY and CDR2 is SMNVEV (reference sequence). After removal of 0 bases from V and 3 bases from J, the junction contained 1 base not matched to a gene. CDR3 in amino acids: CASSLSGTGYEQYF. The CDR3 nucleotides are TGTGCCAGCAGTTTATCCGGGACAGGCTACGAGCAGTACTTC.

V is TRBV5-4 and J is TRBJ1-1; 7 positions match TRBD1. Unmatched junction bases numbered 16, after V lost 5 bases and J lost 6 bases. The CDR3 has 16 residues. The germline CDR1 and CDR2 sequences are SGHNT and YYREEE (reference sequence). The CDR3 nucleotides read TGTGCCAGCAGTCGGGCCTTGGAAGGGGGCGCGGCTGAAGCTTTCTTT. Amino acid sequence: CASSRALEGGAAEAFF.

The chain couples TRBV6-5 to TRBJ2-1; TRBD1 agrees at 7 bases. Germline V gene sequence: CDR1 MNHEY, CDR2 SVGAGI. The CDR3 is 14 amino acids. V lost 5 bases, J lost 9 bases, and 10 bases stayed unmatched. The CDR3 reads CASSGAGTVGEQFF. CDR3 DNA sequence: TGTGCCAGCAGTGGAGCCGGGACAGTAGGTGAGCAGTTCTTC.

This chain connects TRBV19 to TRBJ1-5, with D perhaps matching TRBD1 (5 bases). Trimming removed 6 bases at V and 1 base at J, with 13 bases between. The CDR3 is 15 amino acids. Germline assignment: CDR1 LNHDA and CDR2 SQIVND (reference sequence). CDR3 sequence: CASRMAQGSNQPQHF. The CDR3 DNA reads as TGTGCCAGTAGAATGGCGCAGGGAAGCAATCAGCCCCAGCATTTT. The whole variable domain, remainder taken from reference TRBV19 and TRBJ1-5, is DGGITQSPKYLFRKEGQNVTLSCEQNLNHDAMYWYRQDPGQGLRLIYYSQIVNDFQKGDIAEGYSVSREKKESFPLTVTSAQKNPTAFYLCASRMAQGSNQPQHFGDGTRLSIL.

The chain links TRBV6-6 to TRBJ1-2; 7 nucleotides agree with TRBD1. J lost 8 bases, V lost 2 bases, and 2 bases had no gene match. From germline, CDR1 is MNHNY and CDR2 SVGAGI (reference sequence). There are 12 residues in the CDR3. CDR3 amino acids: CASSYRGQGYTF. The CDR3 DNA reads as TGTGCCAGCAGTTACAGGGGGCAAGGCTACACCTTC.

This clone was observed a single time. The chain uses TRBV28 and TRBJ2-7; the D gene is possibly TRBD2 (5 bases). This CDR3 is built from 14 residues. CDR1 is MDHEN and CDR2 is SYDVKM in the germline V gene. Trimming left V 4 bases short and J 1 base short, with 11 bases between. DNA of the CDR3: TGTGCCAGCAGTTCCCGGACGGGGTCCTACGAGCAGTACTTC. Translated: CASSSRTGSYEQYF.

This clone was seen only once. The rearrangement joins TRBV25-1 to TRBJ2-5; tentative D call: TRBD2 (5 bases). Trimming removed 6 bases at V and 2 bases at J, with 16 bases between. The CDR3 totals 15 residues. From germline, CDR1 is MGHDK and CDR2 SYGVNS. CDR3 region: CASSDTGLLQETQYF. CDR3 DNA: TGTGCCAGCAGCGATACCGGACTTTTACAAGAGACCCAGTACTTC.